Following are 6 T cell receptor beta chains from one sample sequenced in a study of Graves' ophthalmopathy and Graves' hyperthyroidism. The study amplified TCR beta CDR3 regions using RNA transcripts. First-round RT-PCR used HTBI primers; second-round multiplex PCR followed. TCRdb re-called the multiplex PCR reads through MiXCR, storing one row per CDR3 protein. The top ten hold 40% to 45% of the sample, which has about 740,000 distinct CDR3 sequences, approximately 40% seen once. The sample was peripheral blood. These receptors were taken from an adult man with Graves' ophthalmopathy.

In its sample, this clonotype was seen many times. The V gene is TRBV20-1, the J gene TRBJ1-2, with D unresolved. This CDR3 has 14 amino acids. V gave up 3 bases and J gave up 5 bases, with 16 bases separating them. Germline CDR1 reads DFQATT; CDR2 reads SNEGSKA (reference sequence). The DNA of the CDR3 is TGCAGTGCTAGGGCCCCCGCACGCGAATATGGCTACACCTTC. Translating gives CSARAPAREYGYTF.

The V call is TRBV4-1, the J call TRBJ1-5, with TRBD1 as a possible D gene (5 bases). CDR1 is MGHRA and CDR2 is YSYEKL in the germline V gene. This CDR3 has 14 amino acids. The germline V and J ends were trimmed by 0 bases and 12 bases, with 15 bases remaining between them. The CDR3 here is CASSQDGVQGIQHF. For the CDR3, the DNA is TGCGCCAGCAGCCAAGATGGGGTTCAGGGAATCCAGCATTTT.

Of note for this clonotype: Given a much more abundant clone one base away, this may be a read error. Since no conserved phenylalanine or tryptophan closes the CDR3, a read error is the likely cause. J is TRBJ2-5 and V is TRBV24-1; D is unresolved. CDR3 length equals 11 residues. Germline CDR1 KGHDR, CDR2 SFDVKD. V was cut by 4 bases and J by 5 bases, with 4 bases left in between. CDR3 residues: CATSEMETQYL. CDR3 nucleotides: TGTGCCACCAGTGAGATGGAGACCCAGTACCTC.

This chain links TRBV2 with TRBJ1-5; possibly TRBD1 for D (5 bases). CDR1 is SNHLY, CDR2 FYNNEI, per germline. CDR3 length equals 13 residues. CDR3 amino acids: CARYSGHNQPQHF. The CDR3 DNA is TGTGCTAGATATTCAGGGCACAATCAGCCCCAGCATTTT.

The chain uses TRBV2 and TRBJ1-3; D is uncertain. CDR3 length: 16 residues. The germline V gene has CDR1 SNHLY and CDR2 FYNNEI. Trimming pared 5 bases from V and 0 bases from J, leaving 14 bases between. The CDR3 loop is CASSSAGPRSGNTIYF. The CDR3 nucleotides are TGTGCCAGCAGTTCCGCCGGTCCCCGCTCTGGAAACACCATATATTTT.

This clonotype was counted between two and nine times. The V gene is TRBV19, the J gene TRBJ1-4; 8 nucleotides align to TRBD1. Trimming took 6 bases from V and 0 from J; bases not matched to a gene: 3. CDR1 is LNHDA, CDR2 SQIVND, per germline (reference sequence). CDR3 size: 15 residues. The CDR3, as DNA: TGTGCCAGTAGGGACAGGGCAACAACTAATGAAAAACTGTTTTTT. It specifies CASRDRATTNEKLFF.